The next 3 T cell receptor beta chains were all read from a single sample in a study of PD-1 blockade in classical Hodgkin lymphoma. Sequenced by immunoSEQ multiplex PCR; TCRdb stores in-frame clones only, minus some. The sample holds 30,000 or so clones, 75% to 85% seen once. Every patient experienced relapse after autologous stem cell transplantation, and brentuximab vedotin exposure varied. Sequencing was performed on peripheral blood mononuclear cells (PBMCs), taken at baseline. The receptor source for this set is a human donor with classical Hodgkin lymphoma.

V gene TRBV6-5 combines with J gene TRBJ1-1, with 9 bases identical to TRBD1. Germline V gives CDR1 MNHEY, CDR2 SVGAGI. V shed 4 bases, J shed 7 bases, and the junction held 13 bases outside the gene matches. This CDR3 spans 16 amino acids. The CDR3: CASSLTRGQGRYEAFF. CDR3 nucleotides: TGTGCCAGCAGTTTGACTAGGGGACAGGGACGTTATGAAGCTTTCTTT.

This chain links TRBV25-1 with TRBJ1-2; D not resolved. V was cut by 1 base and J by 0 bases, with 12 bases left in between. The CDR3 is 16 residues long. Germline V gene sequence: CDR1 MGHDK, CDR2 SYGVNS. This CDR3 reads CASSELWEESNYGYTF. DNA for the CDR3: TGTGCCAGCAGTGAATTGTGGGAAGAATCTAACTATGGCTACACCTTC.

CDR3 region: CASSSQGDTEAFF. The CDR3 nucleotides read TGTGCCAGCAGCTCCCAGGGGGACACTGAAGCTTTCTTT. This rearrangement joins TRBV4-2 to TRBJ1-1; 7 nucleotides line up with TRBD1. The CDR3 totals 13 residues. Trimming removed 5 bases from V and 3 bases from J; junction bases left unmatched: 3. Per the germline V gene, CDR1 is LGHNA and CDR2 is YNFKEQ.